The clone carrying this T cell receptor beta chain showed up just a few times. Its target is not known. TCRdb passed the 5' RACE reads through MiXCR, listing each CDR3 protein once. The table records 330,000 or so distinct CDR3 sequences, 7.5% to 9% of them present only once. This CDR3 region has 16 residues. V was shortened by 4 bases and J by 7 bases, with 17 bases between the two germline ends. Germline V CDR1 and CDR2: LGHNA, YSLEER. The record originates from a study of CD8 T cells in ankylosing spondylitis. Notes on the study in general: It appeared that ankylosing spondylitis blood was characterized by a TCR beta motif of fewer than ten highly homologous variants.

The sample was blood, either unsorted or a sorted T cell fraction (not recorded which). This TCR was recovered from a male donor with ankylosing spondylitis. The gene calls are TRBV4-3 and TRBJ1-6, with a possible D match to TRBD1 (5 bases). The CDR3 sequence is CASSRLTRGENSPLHF. CDR3 nucleotides: TGCGCCAGCAGCCGCCTTACAAGAGGGGAGAATTCACCCCTCCACTTT.